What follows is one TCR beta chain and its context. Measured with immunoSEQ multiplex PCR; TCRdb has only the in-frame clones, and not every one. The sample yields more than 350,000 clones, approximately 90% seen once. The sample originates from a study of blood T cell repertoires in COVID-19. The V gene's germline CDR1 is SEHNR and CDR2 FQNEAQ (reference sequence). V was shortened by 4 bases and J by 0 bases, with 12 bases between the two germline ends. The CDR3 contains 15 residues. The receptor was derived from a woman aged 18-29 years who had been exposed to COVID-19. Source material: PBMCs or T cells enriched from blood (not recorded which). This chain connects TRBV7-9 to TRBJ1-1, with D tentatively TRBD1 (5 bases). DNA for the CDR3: TGTGCCAGCAGCTGGGGCAGCTTCATGAACACTGAAGCTTTCTTT. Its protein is CASSWGSFMNTEAFF.